Sequencing of this T cell receptor beta chain was carried out in a study of cytomegalovirus exposure and HLA in healthy donors. With regard to this clone: Its antigen is currently unknown.

The CDR3 spans 15 residues. The germline V and J ends were trimmed by 2 bases and 8 bases, with 20 bases remaining between them. Overall study results and limits: Researchers counted approximately 160 TCR beta chains as cytomegalovirus-associated. Analysis was performed later, and it showed HLA-associated TCR beta chains to be more clonally expanded than equally common others.

The PCR made use of 60 Vbeta and 13 Jbeta primers. TCRdb keeps only in-frame clones here, not all; method: immunoSEQ multiplex PCR. The sample lists roughly 100,000 clones; 76% were seen once. Sequenced: PBMCs. V is TRBV5-3 and J is TRBJ2-7, with unresolved D. TRBV5-3 is known as an ORF, though its function is uncertain. This TCR was recovered from a man aged 40-49 years in good health and CMV-seropositive. The CDR3 loop reads CARSFVCCVVEKQYF. In DNA, the CDR3 is TGTGCCAGAAGCTTCGTTTGTTGTGTAGTTGAAAAGCAGTACTTC.